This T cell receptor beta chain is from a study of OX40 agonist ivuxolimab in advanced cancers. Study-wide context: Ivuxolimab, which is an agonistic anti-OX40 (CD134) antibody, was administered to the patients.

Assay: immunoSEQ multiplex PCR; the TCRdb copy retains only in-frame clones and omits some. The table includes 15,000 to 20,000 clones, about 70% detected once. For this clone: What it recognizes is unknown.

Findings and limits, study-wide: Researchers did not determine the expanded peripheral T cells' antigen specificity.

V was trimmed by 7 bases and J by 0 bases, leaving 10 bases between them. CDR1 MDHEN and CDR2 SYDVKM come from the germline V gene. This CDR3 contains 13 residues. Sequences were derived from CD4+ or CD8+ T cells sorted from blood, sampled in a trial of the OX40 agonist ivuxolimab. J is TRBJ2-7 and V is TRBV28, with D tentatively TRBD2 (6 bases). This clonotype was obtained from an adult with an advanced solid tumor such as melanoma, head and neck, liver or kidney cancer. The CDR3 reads CASNWRASYEQYF. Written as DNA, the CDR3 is TGTGCCAGCAACTGGAGGGCCTCCTACGAGCAGTACTTC.